This entry describes one TCR beta chain. V lost 0 bases and J 0 bases, leaving 12 bases between the germline ends. Germline loops: CDR1 SGHNT, CDR2 YYREEE (reference sequence). CDR3 length: 16 amino acids. Survey-level resolution applied to immunoSEQ assay v3.0. The table came from immunoSEQ multiplex PCR; TCRdb's copy has only in-frame clones and leaves some out. The sample holds about 35,000 clones, around 94% seen once. The data are from a study of long-term antiretroviral therapy in people with HIV. This TCR was sampled from a woman aged 45 to 65 with HIV. The chain is built from TRBV5-4 and TRBJ1-2; perhaps TRBD1 as D (6 bases). This specimen consisted of unsorted PBMCs, obtained 4.1 years after starting antiretroviral therapy. The CDR3 DNA follows: TGTGCCAGCAGCTTGGCCAGGGGAATATCTAACTATGGCTACACCTTC. It is translated as CASSLARGISNYGYTF.